The 22 T cell receptor beta chains below were found in one sample sequenced in a study of blood T cell repertoires in COVID-19. TCRdb's copy holds only in-frame clones and misses some; the assay was immunoSEQ multiplex PCR. Of about 12,000 clones detected, roughly 85% appear once; the ten largest clones hold roughly 27%. Sequenced material: peripheral blood. The receptors derive from a human donor in a cohort sampled during active COVID-19.

The genes are TRBV20-1 and TRBJ1-1; D uncertain. Between the trimmed V and J ends, which lost 3 bases and 1 base, there was a span of 12 bases. Germline CDR1 and CDR2: DFQATT and SNEGSKA (reference sequence). The CDR3 runs to 14 residues. The CDR3 here is CSASHGESNTEAFF. DNA for the CDR3: TGCAGTGCTAGTCACGGGGAATCGAACACTGAAGCTTTCTTT.

The chain carries TRBV2 and TRBJ2-1; D might be TRBD1 (6 bases). Germline CDR1 SNHLY, CDR2 FYNNEI. V was pared by 1 base and J by 3 bases, with 10 bases between. The CDR3 consists of 15 residues. The CDR3 spells CASSEVGANYNEQFF. CDR3 nucleotides: TGTGCCAGCAGTGAAGTGGGGGCTAACTACAATGAGCAGTTCTTC.

The V gene is TRBV12-3 or TRBV12-4, the J gene TRBJ1-2, with a possible D match to TRBD1 (6 bases). V lost 4 bases and J 8 bases, leaving 14 bases between the germline ends. The CDR3 runs 13 residues. The CDR3 DNA reads TGTGCCAGCAGTTCTGGGACAAGGTCCGGCTACACCTTC. Translating gives CASSSGTRSGYTF.

This chain connects TRBV5-1 to TRBJ1-2; no reliable D call. Trimming pared 0 bases from V and 3 bases from J, leaving 12 bases between. The CDR3 loop spans 15 amino acids. Germline V CDR1 and CDR2: SGHRS, YFSETQ. The DNA of the CDR3 is TGCGCCAGCAGCTTGGGTCACGGGGAGGACTATGGCTACACCTTC. Encoded protein: CASSLGHGEDYGYTF.

The rearrangement links TRBV5-4 to TRBJ2-7; 8 bases are shared with TRBD1. The CDR3 sequence is 15 residues long. Germline CDR1 SGHNT, CDR2 YYREEE (reference sequence). J lost 5 bases, V lost 3 bases, and 10 bases had no gene match. The CDR3 DNA follows: TGTGCCAGCAGCTCCCGGACAGGGTCTAAAGACGAGCAGTACTTC. Translating it yields CASSSRTGSKDEQYF.

The rearrangement uses TRBV5-1 and TRBJ2-2, with 8 bases that match TRBD2. The junction had 13 bases not matched to a gene; V was cut back by 6 bases and J by 6 bases. The CDR3 totals 16 residues. CDR1 is SGHRS, CDR2 YFSETQ, per germline. CDR3 in amino acids: CASTRPSGGVAGELFF. Written as DNA, the CDR3 is TGCGCCAGCACGAGACCCAGCGGGGGTGTGGCCGGGGAGCTGTTTTTT.

The J gene is TRBJ2-3, the V gene TRBV19; TRBD2 agrees at 10 bases. Germline CDR1 LNHDA, CDR2 SQIVND (reference sequence). The CDR3 contains 14 residues. The J segment lost 2 bases and the V segment lost 10 bases, leaving 6 bases of the junction unmatched. CDR3 loop: CATITSGNTDTQYF. CDR3 in DNA: TGTGCCACTATAACTAGCGGGAACACAGATACGCAGTATTTT.

This rearrangement joins TRBV28 to TRBJ2-2; possibly TRBD2 for D (6 bases). This CDR3 has 16 residues. Germline V gene lookup returns CDR1 MDHEN and CDR2 SYDVKM. The V gene lost 6 bases and the J gene lost 3 bases, with 17 bases spanning the gap. CDR3 coding DNA: TGTGCCAGCAGGGGAGCGGGTCCCGATGACACCGGGGAGCTGTTTTTT. Its protein product is CASRGAGPDDTGELFF.

The genes are TRBV7-2 and TRBJ2-5; D is possibly TRBD2 (6 bases). CDR3 length: 15 amino acids. V was pared by 1 base and J by 4 bases, with 13 bases between. From germline, CDR1 is SGHTA and CDR2 FQGNSA. DNA of the CDR3: TGTGCCAGCAGCTTAGAGGGCGGGGATCTAGAGACCCAGTACTTC. Encoded protein: CASSLEGGDLETQYF.

This chain joins TRBV7-9 and TRBJ2-5, with 8 bases aligning to TRBD2. V lost 5 bases to trimming and J lost 2 bases; unmatched junction nucleotides: 10. The CDR3 is made up of 16 amino acids. Germline CDR1 and CDR2: SEHNR and FQNEAQ (reference sequence). CDR3 sequence: CASSDLLIAGQETQYF. The CDR3 bases are TGTGCCAGCAGCGATCTCCTTATAGCGGGACAAGAGACCCAGTACTTC.

The CDR3 DNA reads as TGTGCCAGCGGGGCGGCGGGGGGGCAACAGTTCTTC. Translated, it gives CASGAAGGQQFF. The chain employs TRBV2 and TRBJ2-1, with 9 bases identical to TRBD2. Germline V gene sequence: CDR1 SNHLY, CDR2 FYNNEI. V trimming: 8 bases; J trimming: 13 bases; junction bases outside the gene matches: 9. The CDR3 runs to 12 residues.

V and J are TRBV3-1 (or the pseudogene TRBV3-2) and TRBJ2-1; 10 bases are a match to TRBD2. The CDR3 runs 17 residues. Trimming at V came to 1 base and at J to 4 bases, leaving 7 bases not matched to a gene. Germline CDR1 LGHDT, CDR2 YNNKEL (reference sequence). The CDR3 DNA sequence: TGTGCCAGCAGCCAAGGCGGGGGACTAGCGAGATACAATGAGCAGTTCTTC. Protein product: CASSQGGGLARYNEQFF.

This clone was seen once. CDR3 in amino acids: CSATTSGRTNEQYF. CDR3 DNA sequence: TGCAGCGCCACCACTAGCGGGAGGACCAACGAGCAGTACTTC. This chain connects TRBV29-1 to TRBJ2-7; 12 bases are shared with TRBD2. CDR1 SQVTM and CDR2 ANQGSEA come from the germline V gene. The CDR3 is made up of 14 amino acids. V trimming: 7 bases; J trimming: 5 bases; junction bases outside the gene matches: 9.

This chain uses TRBV11-2 with TRBJ2-2; TRBD2 is a possible D gene (6 bases). The CDR3 is made up of 14 amino acids. Trimming removed 7 bases at V and 7 bases at J, with 16 bases between. The germline gives CDR1 SGHAT, CDR2 FQNNGV. For the CDR3, the DNA is TGTGCCAGCACCCCGACCAGGGAGGACGGGGAGCTGTTTTTT. This codes for CASTPTREDGELFF.

V and J are TRBV7-3 and TRBJ2-3; 10 nucleotides align to TRBD2. The V gene's germline CDR1 is SGHTA and CDR2 FQGTGA. The junction had 5 bases not matched to a gene; V was cut back by 5 bases and J by 0 bases. The length of the CDR3 is 16 residues. CDR3 coding DNA: TGTGCCAGCAGCCCAATAGCGGGGGGAAGCACAGATACGCAGTATTTT. This gives the protein CASSPIAGGSTDTQYF.

V gene TRBV6-2 or TRBV6-3 combines with J gene TRBJ2-3, with 8 bases that match TRBD1. The V gene's germline CDR1 is MNHEY and CDR2 SVGEGT. J lost 0 bases, V lost 6 bases, and 5 bases had no gene match. This CDR3 region has 15 residues. The chain's CDR3 is CASSPRTGSTDTQYF. CDR3 bases: TGTGCCAGCAGCCCTAGGACAGGGAGCACAGATACGCAGTATTTT.

The gene calls are TRBV5-1 and TRBJ2-7; no reliable D call. Germline assignment: CDR1 SGHRS and CDR2 YFSETQ. V gave up 1 base and J gave up 4 bases, with 9 bases separating them. The CDR3 has 13 residues. The CDR3 spells CASSLTNSYEQYF. The CDR3 nucleotides read TGCGCCAGCAGCTTGACAAATTCGTACGAGCAGTACTTC.

This sequence joins TRBV24-1 and TRBJ1-2; 7 positions agree with TRBD1. The V gene end was trimmed by 3 bases and the J gene end by 8 bases; junction bases not matched to a gene: 5. CDR1 is KGHDR, CDR2 SFDVKD, per germline. There are 13 residues in the CDR3. Here the CDR3 DNA reads TGTGCCACCAGTGATCCACAGGGGAGGGGCTACACCTTC. As protein: CATSDPQGRGYTF.

CDR3 amino acids: CASSYQGLTGNTIYF. CDR3 in DNA: TGTGCCAGTAGTTACCAGGGTCTCACTGGAAACACCATATATTTT. The J gene is TRBJ1-3, the V gene TRBV19; TRBD1 is a possible D gene (5 bases). Deletions cut 5 bases from V and 2 bases from J, with 13 bases between. This CDR3 region has 15 residues. Germline V lookup: CDR1 LNHDA, CDR2 SQIVND (reference sequence).

The CDR3 DNA follows: TGTGCCAGCCGGAAGGGGGCCTGGGCTAGCGGGTACTCCCAAGAGACCCAGTACTTC. It yields the protein CASRKGAWASGYSQETQYF. This chain uses TRBV2 with TRBJ2-5; tentatively, D is TRBD2 (8 bases). Trimming took off 8 bases at V and 1 base at J, with 29 bases between the two ends. CDR3 length: 19 amino acids. Germline CDR1 SNHLY, CDR2 FYNNEI.

This sequence joins TRBV5-1 and TRBJ2-3; 8 nucleotides match TRBD2. This CDR3 region has 15 residues. Looked up from germline, CDR1 is SGHRS and CDR2 is YFSETQ. The V segment lost 3 bases and the J segment 3 bases; nucleotides outside the gene matches: 6. The CDR3 reads CASSWTSQMTDTQYF. The CDR3 region has the DNA TGCGCCAGCAGCTGGACTAGCCAAATGACAGATACGCAGTATTTT.

The V gene is TRBV29-1, the J gene TRBJ2-5; no clear D. V lost 4 bases and J 5 bases, leaving 5 bases between the germline ends. Germline loops: CDR1 SQVTM, CDR2 ANQGSEA. This CDR3 contains 10 residues. The CDR3 DNA follows: TGCAGCGTTGCGCGGGAGACCCAGTACTTC. This gives the protein CSVARETQYF.